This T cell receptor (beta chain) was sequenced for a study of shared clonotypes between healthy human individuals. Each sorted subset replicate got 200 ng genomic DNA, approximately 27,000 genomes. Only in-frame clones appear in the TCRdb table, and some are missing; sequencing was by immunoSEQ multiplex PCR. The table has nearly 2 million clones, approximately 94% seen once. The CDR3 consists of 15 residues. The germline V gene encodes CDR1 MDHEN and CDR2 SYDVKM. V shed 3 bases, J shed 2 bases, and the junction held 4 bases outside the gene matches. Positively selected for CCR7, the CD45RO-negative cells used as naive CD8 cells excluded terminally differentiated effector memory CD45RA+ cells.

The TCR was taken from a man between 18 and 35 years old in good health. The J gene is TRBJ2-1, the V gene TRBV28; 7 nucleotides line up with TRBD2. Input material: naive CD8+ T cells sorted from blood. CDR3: CASSFPAGPYNEQFF. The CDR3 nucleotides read TGTGCCAGCAGTTTCCCAGCGGGGCCCTACAATGAGCAGTTCTTC.